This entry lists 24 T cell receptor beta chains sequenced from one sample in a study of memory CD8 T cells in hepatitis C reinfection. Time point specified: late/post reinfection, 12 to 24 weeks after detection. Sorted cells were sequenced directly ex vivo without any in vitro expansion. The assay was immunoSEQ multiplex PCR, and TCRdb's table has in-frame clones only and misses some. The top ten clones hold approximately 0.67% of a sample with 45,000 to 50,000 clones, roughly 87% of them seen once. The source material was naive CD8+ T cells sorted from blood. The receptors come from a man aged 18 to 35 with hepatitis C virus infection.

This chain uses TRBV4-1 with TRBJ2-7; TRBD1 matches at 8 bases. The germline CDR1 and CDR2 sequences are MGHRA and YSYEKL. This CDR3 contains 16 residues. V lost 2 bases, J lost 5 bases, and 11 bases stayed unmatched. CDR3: CASSQQPTGGSDEQYF. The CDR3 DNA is TGCGCCAGCAGCCAACAACCTACAGGGGGATCAGACGAGCAGTACTTC.

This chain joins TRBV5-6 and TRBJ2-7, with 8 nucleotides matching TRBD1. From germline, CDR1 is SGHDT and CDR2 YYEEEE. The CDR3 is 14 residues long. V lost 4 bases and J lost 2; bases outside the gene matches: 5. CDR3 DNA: TGTGCCAGCAGCACCGGGACAGGAGCCTACGAGCAGTACTTC. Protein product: CASSTGTGAYEQYF. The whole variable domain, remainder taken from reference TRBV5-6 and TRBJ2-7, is DAGVTQSPTHLIKTRGQQVTLRCSPKSGHDTVSWYQQALGQGPQFIFQYYEEEERQRGNFPDRFSGHQFPNYSSELNVNALLLGDSALYLCASSTGTGAYEQYFGPGTRLTVT.

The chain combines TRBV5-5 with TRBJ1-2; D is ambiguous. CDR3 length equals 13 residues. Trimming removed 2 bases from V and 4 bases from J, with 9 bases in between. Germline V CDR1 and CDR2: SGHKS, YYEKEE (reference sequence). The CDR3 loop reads CASSLTDSYGYTF. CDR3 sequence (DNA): TGTGCCAGCAGCTTAACTGATAGCTATGGCTACACCTTC. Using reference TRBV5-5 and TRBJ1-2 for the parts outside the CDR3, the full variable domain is DAGVTQSPTHLIKTRGQQVTLRCSPISGHKSVSWYQQVLGQGPQFIFQYYEKEERGRGNFPDRFSARQFPNYSSELNVNALLLGDSALYLCASSLTDSYGYTFGSGTRLTVV.

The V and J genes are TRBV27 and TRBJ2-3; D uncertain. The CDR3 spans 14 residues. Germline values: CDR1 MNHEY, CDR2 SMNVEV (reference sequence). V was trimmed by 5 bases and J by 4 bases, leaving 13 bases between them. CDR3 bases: TGTGCCAGCAGTGAGCATGAAAGTGCAGATACGCAGTATTTT. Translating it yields CASSEHESADTQYF.

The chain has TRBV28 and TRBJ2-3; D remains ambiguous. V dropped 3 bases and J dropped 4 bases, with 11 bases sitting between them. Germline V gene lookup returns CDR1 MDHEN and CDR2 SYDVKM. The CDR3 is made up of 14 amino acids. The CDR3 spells CASSFFPAADTQYF. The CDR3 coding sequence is TGTGCCAGCAGTTTCTTCCCGGCGGCAGATACGCAGTATTTT. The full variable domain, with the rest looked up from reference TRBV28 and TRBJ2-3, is DVKVTQSSRYLVKRTGEKVFLECVQDMDHENMFWYRQDPGLGLRLIYFSYDVKMKEKGDIPEGYSVSREKKERFSLILESASTNQTSMYLCASSFFPAADTQYFGPGTRLTVL.

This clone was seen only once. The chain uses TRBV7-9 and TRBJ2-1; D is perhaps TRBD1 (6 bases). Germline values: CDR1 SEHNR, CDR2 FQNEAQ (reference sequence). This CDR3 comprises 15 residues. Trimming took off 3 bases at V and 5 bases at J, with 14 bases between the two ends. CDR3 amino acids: CASSLGQGIHNEQFF. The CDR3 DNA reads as TGTGCCAGCAGCTTGGGGCAGGGGATACACAATGAGCAGTTCTTC.

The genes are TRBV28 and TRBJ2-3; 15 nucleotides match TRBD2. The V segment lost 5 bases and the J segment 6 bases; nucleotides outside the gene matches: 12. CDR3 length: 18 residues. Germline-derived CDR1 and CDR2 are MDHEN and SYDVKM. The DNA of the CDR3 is TGTGCCAGCAGTCCCCTTCTAGGGACTAGCGGGAGGACGGATACGCAGTATTTT. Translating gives CASSPLLGTSGRTDTQYF.

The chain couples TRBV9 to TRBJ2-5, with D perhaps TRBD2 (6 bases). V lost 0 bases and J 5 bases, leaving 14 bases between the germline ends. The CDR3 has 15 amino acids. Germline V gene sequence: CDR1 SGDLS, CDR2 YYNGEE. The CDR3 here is CASSVEGGSGETQYF. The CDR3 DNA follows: TGTGCCAGCAGCGTAGAAGGAGGGTCTGGGGAGACCCAGTACTTC.

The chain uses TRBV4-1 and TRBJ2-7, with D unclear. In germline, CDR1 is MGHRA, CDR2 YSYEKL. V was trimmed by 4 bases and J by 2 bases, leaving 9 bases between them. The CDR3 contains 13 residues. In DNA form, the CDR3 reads TGCGCCAGCAGCCGGCTTCTAGCCTACGAGCAGTACTTC. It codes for CASSRLLAYEQYF.

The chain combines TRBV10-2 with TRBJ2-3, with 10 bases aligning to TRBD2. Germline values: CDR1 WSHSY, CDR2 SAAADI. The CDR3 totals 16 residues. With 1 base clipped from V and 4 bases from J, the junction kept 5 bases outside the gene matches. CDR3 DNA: TGCGCCAGCAGTGAGTATGCTAGCGGGAGCTCAGATACGCAGTATTTT. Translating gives CASSEYASGSSDTQYF.

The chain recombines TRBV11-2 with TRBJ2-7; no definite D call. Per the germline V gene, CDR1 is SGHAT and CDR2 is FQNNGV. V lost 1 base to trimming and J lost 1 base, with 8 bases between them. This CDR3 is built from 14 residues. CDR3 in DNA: TGTGCCAGCAGCTTAGGGGCCTTATCCTACGAGCAGTACTTC. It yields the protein CASSLGALSYEQYF. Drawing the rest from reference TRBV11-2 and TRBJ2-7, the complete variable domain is EAGVAQSPRYKIIEKRQSVAFWCNPISGHATLYWYQQILGQGPKLLIQFQNNGVVDDSQLPKDRFSAERLKGVDSTLKIQPAKLEDSAVYLCASSLGALSYEQYFGPGTRLTVT.

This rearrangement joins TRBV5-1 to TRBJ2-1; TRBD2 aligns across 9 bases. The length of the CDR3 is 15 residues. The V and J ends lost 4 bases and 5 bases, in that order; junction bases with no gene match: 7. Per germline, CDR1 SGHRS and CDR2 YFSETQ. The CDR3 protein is CASSPTSGSHNEQFF. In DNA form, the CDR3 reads TGCGCCAGCAGCCCTACTAGCGGGTCTCACAATGAGCAGTTCTTC. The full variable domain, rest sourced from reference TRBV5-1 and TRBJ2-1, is KAGVTQTPRYLIKTRGQQVTLSCSPISGHRSVSWYQQTPGQGLQFLFEYFSETQRNKGNFPGRFSGRQFSNSRSEMNVSTLELGDSALYLCASSPTSGSHNEQFFGPGTRLTVL.

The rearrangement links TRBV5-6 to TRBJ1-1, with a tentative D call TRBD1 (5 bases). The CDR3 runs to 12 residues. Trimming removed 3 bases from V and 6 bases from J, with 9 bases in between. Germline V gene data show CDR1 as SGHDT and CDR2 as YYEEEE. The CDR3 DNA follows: TGTGCCAGCAGCTCCGGGGGGGCTGAAGCTTTCTTT. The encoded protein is CASSSGGAEAFF.

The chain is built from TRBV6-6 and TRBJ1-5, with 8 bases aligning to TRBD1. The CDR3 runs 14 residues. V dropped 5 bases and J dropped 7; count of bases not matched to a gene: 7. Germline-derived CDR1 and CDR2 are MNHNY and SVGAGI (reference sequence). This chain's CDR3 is CASSQTGDRQPQHF. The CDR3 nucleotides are TGTGCCAGCAGTCAGACAGGGGACAGACAGCCCCAGCATTTT.

The CDR3: CASRWTSEGTGELFF. The CDR3, as DNA: TGTGCCAGCAGATGGACTAGCGAGGGCACCGGGGAGCTGTTTTTT. V usage is TRBV11-2 and J usage is TRBJ2-2, with 9 bases that match TRBD2. The trim removed 6 bases at V and 4 bases at J, leaving 6 bases unmatched. Germline values: CDR1 SGHAT, CDR2 FQNNGV. The CDR3 length is 15 residues.

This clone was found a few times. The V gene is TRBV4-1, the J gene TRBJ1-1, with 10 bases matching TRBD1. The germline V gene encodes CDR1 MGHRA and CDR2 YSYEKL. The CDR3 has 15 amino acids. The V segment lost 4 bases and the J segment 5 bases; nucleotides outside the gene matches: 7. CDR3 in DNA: TGCGCCAGCAGCCTTTCCGGACAGGGGGTTACTGAAGCTTTCTTT. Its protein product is CASSLSGQGVTEAFF.

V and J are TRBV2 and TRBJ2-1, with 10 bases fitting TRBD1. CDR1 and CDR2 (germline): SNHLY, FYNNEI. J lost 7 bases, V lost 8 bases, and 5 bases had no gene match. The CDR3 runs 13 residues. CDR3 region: CASGGTGVNEQFF. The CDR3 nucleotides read TGTGCCAGCGGGGGGACAGGGGTTAATGAGCAGTTCTTC.

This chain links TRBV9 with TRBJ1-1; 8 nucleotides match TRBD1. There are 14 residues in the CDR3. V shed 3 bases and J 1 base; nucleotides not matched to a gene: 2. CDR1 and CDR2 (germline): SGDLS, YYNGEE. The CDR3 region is CASSEGTGNTEAFF. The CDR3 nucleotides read TGTGCCAGCAGCGAGGGGACAGGGAACACTGAAGCTTTCTTT.

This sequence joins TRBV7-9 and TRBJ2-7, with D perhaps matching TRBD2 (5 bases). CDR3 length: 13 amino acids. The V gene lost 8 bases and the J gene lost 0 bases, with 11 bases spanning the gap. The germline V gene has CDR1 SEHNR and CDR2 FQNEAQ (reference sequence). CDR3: CASAAEGSYEQYV. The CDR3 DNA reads TGTGCCAGCGCAGCCGAGGGCTCCTACGAGCAGTACGTC.

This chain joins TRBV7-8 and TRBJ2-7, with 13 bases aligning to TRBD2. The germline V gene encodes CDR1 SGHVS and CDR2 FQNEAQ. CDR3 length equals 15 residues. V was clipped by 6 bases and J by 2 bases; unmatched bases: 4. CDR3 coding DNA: TGTGCCAGCAGGCTGGGGACTAGCGGGACCTACGAGCAGTACTTC. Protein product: CASRLGTSGTYEQYF.

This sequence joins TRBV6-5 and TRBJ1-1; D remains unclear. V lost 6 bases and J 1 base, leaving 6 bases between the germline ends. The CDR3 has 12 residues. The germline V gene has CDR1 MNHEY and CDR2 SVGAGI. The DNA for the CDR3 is TGTGCCAGCAGCACTTCGAACACTGAAGCTTTCTTT. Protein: CASSTSNTEAFF.

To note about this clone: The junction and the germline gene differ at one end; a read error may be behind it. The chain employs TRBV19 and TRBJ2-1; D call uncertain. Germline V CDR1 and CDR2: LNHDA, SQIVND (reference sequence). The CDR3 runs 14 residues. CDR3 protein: CASSTPRQNNEQLF. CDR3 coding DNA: TGTGCCAGTAGTACCCCCAGACAAAACAATGAGCAGCTCTTC.

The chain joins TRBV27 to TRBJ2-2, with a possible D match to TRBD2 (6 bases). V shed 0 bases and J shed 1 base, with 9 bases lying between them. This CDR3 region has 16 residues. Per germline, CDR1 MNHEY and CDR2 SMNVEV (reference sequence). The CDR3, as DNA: TGTGCCAGCAGTTTATCAACAGCGGGGAACACCGGGGAGCTGTTTTTT. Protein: CASSLSTAGNTGELFF.

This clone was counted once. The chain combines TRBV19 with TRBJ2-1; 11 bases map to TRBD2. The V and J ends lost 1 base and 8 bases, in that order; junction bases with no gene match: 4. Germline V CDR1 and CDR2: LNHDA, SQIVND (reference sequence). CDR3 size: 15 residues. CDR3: CASSIGSGRAYEQFF. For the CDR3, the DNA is TGTGCCAGTAGTATAGGTAGCGGGAGGGCCTATGAGCAGTTCTTC.